The clone carrying this T cell receptor (beta chain) has more than one count but fewer than ten. The antigen is unknown. The source of the sample is a study of cytomegalovirus exposure and HLA in healthy donors. Study findings and constraints: Cytomegalovirus-associated TCR beta chains were listed, numbering approximately 150. Using the classifier, cytomegalovirus status was reportedly diagnosed with high specificity and sensitivity.

The protocol was immunoSEQ multiplex PCR, while the TCRdb copy is restricted to in-frame clones and leaves out a portion. Among 110,000 or so clones listed, about 84% were seen once. CDR3 length: 14 amino acids. V shed 5 bases and J shed 5 bases, with 16 bases lying between them. Germline values: CDR1 SGHRS, CDR2 YFSETQ. Donors were drawn from the approximately 120-subject validation cohort, separate from the approximately 620-subject first cohort. Sequencing was performed on PBMCs. The V and J genes are TRBV5-1 and TRBJ1-2; D possibly corresponds to TRBD1 (6 bases). This clonotype was obtained from a young man in good health and CMV-seronegative. The CDR3 DNA reads as TGCGCCAGCAGGGCCTTACAGGGAAGATATGGCTACACCTTC. It specifies CASRALQGRYGYTF.